Following are 17 T cell receptor beta chains from one sample sequenced in a study of blood T cell repertoires in COVID-19. Sequenced by immunoSEQ multiplex PCR; TCRdb stores in-frame clones only, minus some. This table holds 150,000 to 200,000 clones, 79% found once. Sequencing was carried out using peripheral blood. The receptors originated from a woman in her sixties with COVID-19, enrolled during active disease.

The rearrangement joins TRBV29-1 to TRBJ2-1; 8 bases are a match to TRBD1. The length of the CDR3 is 12 residues. CDR1 SQVTM and CDR2 ANQGSEA come from the germline V gene. Trimming cost V 7 bases and J 2 bases; bases outside gene matches: 1. The DNA of the CDR3 is TGCAGCGCGGACAGGGCCTACAATGAGCAGTTCTTC. Protein product: CSADRAYNEQFF.

The rearrangement links TRBV15 to TRBJ2-5; no clear D. Germline loops: CDR1 LNHNV, CDR2 YYDKDF (reference sequence). CDR3 length: 18 residues. The germline V and J ends were trimmed by 0 bases and 2 bases, with 19 bases remaining between them. The CDR3 DNA reads TGTGCCACCAGCAGAGATCTTATAGTTGGAACAGCACAAGAGACCCAGTACTTC. Protein product: CATSRDLIVGTAQETQYF.

This clone was recorded once. This chain links TRBV20-1 with TRBJ2-7; TRBD2 is a possible D gene (6 bases). The CDR3 is 11 residues long. The V and J ends lost 6 bases and 6 bases respectively, with 12 bases between them. Germline V gene lookup returns CDR1 DFQATT and CDR2 SNEGSKA (reference sequence). The CDR3 loop reads CSAAEGFEQYV. The CDR3 bases are TGCAGTGCGGCGGAGGGGTTCGAGCAGTACGTC.

The gene calls are TRBV11-1 and TRBJ1-1; D may be TRBD1 (6 bases). The CDR3 runs 13 residues. Trimming cost V 0 bases and J 5 bases, with 7 bases left between them. Germline V gives CDR1 SGHAT, CDR2 FQDESV (reference sequence). The CDR3 loop is CASSLARGTEAFF. The CDR3, as DNA: TGTGCCAGCAGCTTAGCAAGGGGGACTGAAGCTTTCTTT.

The CDR3, as DNA: TGTGCCAGCAGCTTAGCGGAGGCAACCGGGGAGCTGTTTTTT. Translating it yields CASSLAEATGELFF. This chain uses TRBV11-2 with TRBJ2-2; possible D gene TRBD2, 5 bases. V lost 1 base to trimming and J lost 5 bases, with 8 bases between them. The CDR3 runs to 14 residues. Germline V gives CDR1 SGHAT, CDR2 FQNNGV.

J is TRBJ2-2 and V is TRBV19; the D is unclear. The CDR3 totals 12 residues. Germline V gene lookup returns CDR1 LNHDA and CDR2 SQIVND (reference sequence). The ends were cut back, 2 bases at V and 6 bases at J, with 4 bases in the middle. The CDR3 sequence: CASSIQSGELFF. CDR3 DNA sequence: TGTGCCAGTAGTATACAGTCCGGGGAGCTGTTTTTT.

This chain links TRBV7-2 with TRBJ2-4; D is perhaps TRBD2 (5 bases). The germline gives CDR1 SGHTA, CDR2 FQGNSA. CDR3 size: 19 residues. V was clipped by 1 base and J by 3 bases, with 22 bases between them. DNA for the CDR3: TGTGCCAGCAGCTTAGTGGGCATCGAACCATTACTAGGCAAAAACATTCAGTACTTC. As protein: CASSLVGIEPLLGKNIQYF.

As DNA, the CDR3 is TGTGCCAGCAGTTTATATCCGGGGGTAATAGAGACCCAGTACTTC. Translated: CASSLYPGVIETQYF. The rearrangement uses TRBV27 and TRBJ2-5, with a possible D match to TRBD2 (6 bases). V was cut by 1 base and J by 4 bases, with 13 bases left in between. CDR1 and CDR2 (germline): MNHEY, SMNVEV (reference sequence). CDR3 size: 15 residues.

This chain joins TRBV27 and TRBJ1-1; 8 positions match TRBD1. The germline CDR1 and CDR2 sequences are MNHEY and SMNVEV (reference sequence). V gave up 6 bases and J gave up 5 bases; unmatched junction bases: 5. The CDR3 is 13 amino acids. CDR3 DNA: TGTGCCAGCAGACCCACAGGGGGAACTGAAGCTTTCTTT. Translating it yields CASRPTGGTEAFF.

In its sample, this clone was seen a few times. The J gene is TRBJ1-2, the V gene TRBV2; 12 nucleotides align to TRBD1. Germline V gene data show CDR1 as SNHLY and CDR2 as FYNNEI. The length of the CDR3 is 14 residues. V lost 6 bases, J lost 7 bases, and 6 bases stayed unmatched. In DNA form, the CDR3 reads TGTGCCAGCAGGCCGGGACAGGGGGCGCGTGGCTACACCTTC. As protein: CASRPGQGARGYTF.

The V gene is TRBV9, the J gene TRBJ2-1; 8 positions agree with TRBD1. V lost 3 bases, J lost 4 bases, and 6 bases stayed unmatched. This CDR3 is 15 amino acids long. Germline V gives CDR1 SGDLS, CDR2 YYNGEE. CDR3 in amino acids: CASSAPGTGYNEQFF. CDR3 nucleotide sequence: TGTGCCAGCAGCGCACCCGGGACAGGTTACAATGAGCAGTTCTTC.

This sequence joins TRBV9 and TRBJ1-3, with 11 bases matching TRBD1. Germline-derived CDR1 and CDR2 are SGDLS and YYNGEE. With 4 bases clipped from V and 4 bases from J, the junction kept 7 bases outside the gene matches. The CDR3 sequence is 16 residues long. The CDR3 DNA reads TGTGCCAGCAGCCCCAGGACAGGGGGCATCGGAAACACCATATATTTT. It codes for CASSPRTGGIGNTIYF.

This clone was recorded a few times. This sequence joins TRBV10-3 and TRBJ1-5; unclear D gene. CDR3 length: 12 residues. Looked up from germline, CDR1 is ENHRY and CDR2 is SYGVKD. With 4 bases removed from V and 4 bases from J, the gap between germline ends came to 5 bases. In DNA form, the CDR3 reads TGTGCCATCAGTGCTGAGAATCAGCCCCAGCATTTT. Its protein product is CAISAENQPQHF.

This clone was recorded once. The gene calls are TRBV5-1 and TRBJ1-3, with a possible D match to TRBD1 (6 bases). Germline assignment: CDR1 SGHRS and CDR2 YFSETQ. This CDR3 has 14 residues. With 1 base removed from V and 8 bases from J, the gap between germline ends came to 13 bases. The CDR3, as DNA: TGCGCCAGCAGCTTGCAGGGGCGAGGGGACACCATATATTTT. Translated, it gives CASSLQGRGDTIYF.

The chain employs TRBV11-2 and TRBJ1-1, with TRBD1 matching 9 bases. With 0 bases clipped from V and 4 bases from J, the junction kept 12 bases outside the gene matches. Germline V CDR1 and CDR2: SGHAT, FQNNGV. The CDR3 runs 18 residues. The CDR3 sequence is CASSLDLTGGDGTTEAFF. The CDR3 nucleotides are TGTGCCAGCAGCTTAGATCTCACAGGGGGCGATGGCACCACTGAAGCTTTCTTT.

Turning to this clone: At the DNA level, this CDR3 is encoded by other sequences in the same sample as well. V and J are TRBV4-1 and TRBJ2-3; 7 positions match TRBD2. Trimming took 0 bases from V and 1 from J; bases not matched to a gene: 1. This CDR3 has 15 residues. From germline, CDR1 is MGHRA and CDR2 YSYEKL. The CDR3: CASSQDGGGTDTQYF. The CDR3 DNA sequence: TGCGCCAGCAGCCAAGATGGGGGGGGCACAGATACGCAGTATTTT.

This clone was found a few times. The chain joins TRBV5-6 to TRBJ2-2, with D tentatively TRBD2 (6 bases). Trimming left V 2 bases short and J 4 bases short, with 12 bases between. Germline lookup yields CDR1 SGHDT and CDR2 YYEEEE. The CDR3 contains 15 residues. The CDR3: CASSLPGVVTGELFF. For the CDR3, the DNA is TGTGCCAGCAGCTTACCGGGGGTTGTCACCGGGGAGCTGTTTTTT.